The next 6 T cell receptor beta chains were all read from a single sample in a study of T cell repertoires and HLA-DP antigens. Their antigens are not known. This table comes from immunoSEQ multiplex PCR, and its TCRdb copy is limited to in-frame clones, with some not included. This repertoire shows approximately 100,000 clones, around nine tenths found once; its top ten account for 1.5% to 2%. Sequenced: CD4+ T cells from PBMCs. All receptors derive from a man aged 45 to 65 in good health and CMV-seronegative.

The rearrangement joins TRBV7-3 to TRBJ2-1; 7 nucleotides line up with TRBD2. The ends lost 5 bases at V and 9 bases at J; junction bases unmatched: 4. There are 12 residues in the CDR3. Looked up from germline, CDR1 is SGHTA and CDR2 is FQGTGA. CDR3 region: CASSHPSGEQFF. In DNA, the CDR3 is TGTGCCAGCAGCCACCCTAGCGGTGAGCAGTTCTTC.

V usage is TRBV7-9 and J usage is TRBJ2-7, with 9 nucleotides matching TRBD1. The CDR3 has 16 residues. The V and J ends lost 3 bases and 5 bases, in that order; junction bases with no gene match: 11. Germline CDR1 is SEHNR and CDR2 is FQNEAQ (reference sequence). The CDR3 is CASSLGAGTGKDEQYF. CDR3 DNA: TGTGCCAGCAGCTTGGGGGCCGGGACAGGGAAAGACGAGCAGTACTTC. Full variable domain (rest looked up from reference TRBV7-9 and TRBJ2-7): DTGVSQNPRHKITKRGQNVTFRCDPISEHNRLYWYRQTLGQGPEFLTYFQNEAQLEKSRLLSDRFSAERPKGSFSTLEIQRTEQGDSAMYLCASSLGAGTGKDEQYFGPGTRLTVT.

This chain links TRBV19 with TRBJ1-5; no definite D call. V dropped 1 base and J dropped 15 bases, with 16 bases sitting between them. The length of the CDR3 is 13 residues. Germline CDR1 is LNHDA and CDR2 is SQIVND (reference sequence). CDR3 region: CASSIASHLLMHF. The CDR3 coding sequence is TGTGCCAGTAGTATAGCTTCCCACCTACTTATGCATTTT.

This chain connects TRBV7-8 to TRBJ2-2, with D unclear. CDR3 length: 12 amino acids. In germline, CDR1 is SGHVS, CDR2 FQNEAQ. Trimming shortened V by 3 bases and J by 3 bases, and 2 bases separated the two germline ends. The CDR3: CASSLDTGELFF. The DNA for the CDR3 is TGTGCCAGCAGCTTGGACACCGGGGAGCTGTTTTTT.

CDR3 sequence reads: CASSGTGGSGNTIYF. CDR3 bases: TGTGCCAGCAGTGGGACAGGGGGCAGTGGAAACACCATATATTTT. The chain employs TRBV25-1 and TRBJ1-3; 11 bases are a match to TRBD1. Germline CDR1 is MGHDK and CDR2 is SYGVNS. J was trimmed by 3 bases and V by 4 bases; bases with no gene match: 2. The CDR3 runs 15 residues.

The CDR3 loop is CASRSDGRSYGYTF. The CDR3 DNA reads as TGTGCCAGCAGATCAGACGGTAGAAGCTATGGCTACACCTTC. This chain connects TRBV6-6 to TRBJ1-2; D is uncertain. Trimming removed 6 bases at V and 4 bases at J, with 15 bases between. The CDR3 contains 14 residues. CDR1 and CDR2 (germline): MNHNY, SVGAGI (reference sequence).